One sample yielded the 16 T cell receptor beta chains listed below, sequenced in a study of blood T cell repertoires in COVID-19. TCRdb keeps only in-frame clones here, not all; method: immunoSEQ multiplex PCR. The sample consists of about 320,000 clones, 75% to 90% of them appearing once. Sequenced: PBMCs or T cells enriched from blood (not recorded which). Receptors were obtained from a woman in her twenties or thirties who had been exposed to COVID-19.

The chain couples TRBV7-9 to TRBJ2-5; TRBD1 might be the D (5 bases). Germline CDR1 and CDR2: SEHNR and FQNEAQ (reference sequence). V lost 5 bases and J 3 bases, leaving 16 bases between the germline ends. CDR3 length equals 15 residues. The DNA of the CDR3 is TGTGCCAGCAGCGACCTCATAGACAGCAAAGAGACCCAGTACTTC. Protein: CASSDLIDSKETQYF. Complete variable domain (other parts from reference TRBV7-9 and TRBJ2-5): DTGVSQNPRHKITKRGQNVTFRCDPISEHNRLYWYRQTLGQGPEFLTYFQNEAQLEKSRLLSDRFSAERPKGSFSTLEIQRTEQGDSAMYLCASSDLIDSKETQYFGPGTRLLVL.

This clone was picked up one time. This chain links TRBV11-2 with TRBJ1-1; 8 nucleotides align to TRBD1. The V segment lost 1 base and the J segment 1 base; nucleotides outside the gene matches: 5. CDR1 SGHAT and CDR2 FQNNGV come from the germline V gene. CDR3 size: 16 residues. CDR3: CASSLGYRGSNTEAFF. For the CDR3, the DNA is TGTGCCAGCAGCTTAGGGTACAGGGGGTCGAACACTGAAGCTTTCTTT.

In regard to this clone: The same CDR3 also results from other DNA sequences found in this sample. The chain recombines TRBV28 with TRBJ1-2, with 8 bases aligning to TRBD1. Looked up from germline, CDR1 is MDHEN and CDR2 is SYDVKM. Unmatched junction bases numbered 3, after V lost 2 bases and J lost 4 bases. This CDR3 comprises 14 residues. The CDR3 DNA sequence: TGTGCCAGCAGTTTACGGACAGGGATCTATGGCTACACCTTC. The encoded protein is CASSLRTGIYGYTF.

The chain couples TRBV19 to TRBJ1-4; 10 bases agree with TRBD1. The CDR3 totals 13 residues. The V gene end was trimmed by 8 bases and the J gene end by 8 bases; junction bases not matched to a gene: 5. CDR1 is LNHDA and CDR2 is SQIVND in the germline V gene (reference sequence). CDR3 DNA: TGTGCCAGTTCATGGACAGGGGGAGAAAAACTGTTTTTT. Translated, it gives CASSWTGGEKLFF.

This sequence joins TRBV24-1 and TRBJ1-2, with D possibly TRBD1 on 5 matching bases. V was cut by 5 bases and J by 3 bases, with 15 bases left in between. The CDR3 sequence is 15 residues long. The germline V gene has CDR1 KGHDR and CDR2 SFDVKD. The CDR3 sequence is CATSAPQGKDYGYTF. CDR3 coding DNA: TGTGCCACCAGTGCTCCTCAGGGAAAGGACTATGGCTACACCTTC.

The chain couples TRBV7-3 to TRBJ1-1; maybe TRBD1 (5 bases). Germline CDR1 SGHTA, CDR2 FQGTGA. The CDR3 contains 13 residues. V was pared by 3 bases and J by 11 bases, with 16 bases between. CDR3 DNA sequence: TGTGCCAGCAGCTTGTTTCAGGGAAAGCAGGCTTTCTTT. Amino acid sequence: CASSLFQGKQAFF.

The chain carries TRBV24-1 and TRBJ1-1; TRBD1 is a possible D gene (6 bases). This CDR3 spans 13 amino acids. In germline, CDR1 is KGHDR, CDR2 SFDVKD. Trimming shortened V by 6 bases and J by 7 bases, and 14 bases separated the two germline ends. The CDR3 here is CATSSVDRSEAFF. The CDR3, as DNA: TGTGCCACCAGTTCTGTGGACAGAAGTGAAGCTTTCTTT.

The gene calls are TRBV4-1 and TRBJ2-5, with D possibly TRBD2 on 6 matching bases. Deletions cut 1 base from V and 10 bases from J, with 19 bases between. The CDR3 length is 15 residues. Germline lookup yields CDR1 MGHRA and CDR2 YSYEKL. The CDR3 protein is CASSQAPAGLGDQYF. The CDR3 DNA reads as TGCGCCAGCAGCCAAGCCCCGGCGGGGTTGGGGGACCAGTACTTC.

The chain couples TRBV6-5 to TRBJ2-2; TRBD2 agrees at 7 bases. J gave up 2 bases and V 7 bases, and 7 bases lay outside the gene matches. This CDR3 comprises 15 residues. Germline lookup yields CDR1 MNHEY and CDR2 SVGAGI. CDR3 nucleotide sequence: TGTGCCAGCAATCAGCGGGACCGTAACACCGGGGAGCTGTTTTTT. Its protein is CASNQRDRNTGELFF.

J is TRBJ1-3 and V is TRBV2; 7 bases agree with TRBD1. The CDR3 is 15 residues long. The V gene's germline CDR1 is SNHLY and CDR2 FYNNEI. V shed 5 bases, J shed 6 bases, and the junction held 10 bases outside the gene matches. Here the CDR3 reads CASSPQRTGANTIYF. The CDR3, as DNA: TGTGCCAGCAGTCCGCAACGTACAGGGGCAAACACCATATATTTT. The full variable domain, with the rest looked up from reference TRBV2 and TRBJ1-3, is EPEVTQTPSHQVTQMGQEVILRCVPISNHLYFYWYRQILGQKVEFLVSFYNNEISEKSEIFDDQFSVERPDGSNFTLKIRSTKLEDSAMYFCASSPQRTGANTIYFGEGSWLTVV.

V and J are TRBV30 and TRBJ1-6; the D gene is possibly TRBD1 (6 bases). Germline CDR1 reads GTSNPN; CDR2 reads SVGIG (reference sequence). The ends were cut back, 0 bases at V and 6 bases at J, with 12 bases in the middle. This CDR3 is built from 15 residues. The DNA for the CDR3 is TGTGCCTGGAGTGTAAAGGACAGCCTTAATTCACCCCTCCACTTT. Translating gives CAWSVKDSLNSPLHF.

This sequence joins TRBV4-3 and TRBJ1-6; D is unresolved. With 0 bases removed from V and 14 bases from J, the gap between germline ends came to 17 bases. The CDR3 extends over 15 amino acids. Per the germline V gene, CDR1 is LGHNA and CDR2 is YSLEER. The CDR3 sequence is CASSQDTLRVISLHF. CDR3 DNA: TGCGCCAGCAGCCAAGATACCCTGAGGGTGATATCCCTCCACTTT.

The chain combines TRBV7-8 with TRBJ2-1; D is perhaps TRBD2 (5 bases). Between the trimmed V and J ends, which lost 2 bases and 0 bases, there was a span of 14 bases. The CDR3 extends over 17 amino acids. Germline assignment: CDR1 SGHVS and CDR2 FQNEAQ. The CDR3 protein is CASSLSWSGSSYNEQFF. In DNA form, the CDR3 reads TGTGCCAGCAGCTTATCCTGGTCGGGAAGCTCCTACAATGAGCAGTTCTTC. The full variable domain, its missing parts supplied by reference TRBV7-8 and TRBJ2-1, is GAGVSQSPRYKVAKRGQDVALRCDPISGHVSLFWYQQALGQGPEFLTYFQNEAQLDKSGLPSDRFFAERPEGSVSTLKIQRTQQEDSAVYLCASSLSWSGSSYNEQFFGPGTRLTVL.

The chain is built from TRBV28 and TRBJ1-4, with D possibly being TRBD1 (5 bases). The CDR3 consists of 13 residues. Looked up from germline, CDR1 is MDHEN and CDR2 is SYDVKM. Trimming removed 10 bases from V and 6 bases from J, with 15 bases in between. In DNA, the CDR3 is TGTGCCACCTCAGGGAGGTCGGATGAAAAACTGTTTTTT. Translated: CATSGRSDEKLFF.

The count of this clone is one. Written as DNA, the CDR3 is TGTGCCAGCAGCTTGAGCGGGAGTCGGTACAATGAGCAGTTCTTC. Translated: CASSLSGSRYNEQFF. The V and J genes are TRBV5-6 and TRBJ2-1; 8 nucleotides line up with TRBD2. V trimming: 1 base; J trimming: 4 bases; junction bases outside the gene matches: 4. This CDR3 contains 15 residues. Germline lookup yields CDR1 SGHDT and CDR2 YYEEEE.

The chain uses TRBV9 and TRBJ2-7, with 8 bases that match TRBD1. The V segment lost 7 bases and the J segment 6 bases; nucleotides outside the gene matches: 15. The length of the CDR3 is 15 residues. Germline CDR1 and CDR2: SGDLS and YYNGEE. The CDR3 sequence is CASGEIGTGPSEQYF. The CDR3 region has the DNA TGTGCCAGCGGAGAAATCGGGACAGGTCCTTCCGAGCAGTACTTC.